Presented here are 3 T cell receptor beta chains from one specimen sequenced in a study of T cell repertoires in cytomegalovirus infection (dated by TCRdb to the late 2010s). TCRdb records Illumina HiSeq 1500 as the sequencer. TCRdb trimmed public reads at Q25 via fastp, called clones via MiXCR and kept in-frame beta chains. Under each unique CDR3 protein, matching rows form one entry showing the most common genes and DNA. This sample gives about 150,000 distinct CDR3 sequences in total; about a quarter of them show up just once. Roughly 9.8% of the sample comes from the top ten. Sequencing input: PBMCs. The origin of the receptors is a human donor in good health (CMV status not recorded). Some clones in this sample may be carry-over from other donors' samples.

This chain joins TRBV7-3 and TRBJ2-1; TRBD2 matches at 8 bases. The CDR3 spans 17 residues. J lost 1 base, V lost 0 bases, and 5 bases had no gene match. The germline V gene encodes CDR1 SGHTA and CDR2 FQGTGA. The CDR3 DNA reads TGTGCCAGCAGCTTAACCCCGGGAGGGCCTTCCTACAATGAGCAGTTCTTC. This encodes CASSLTPGGPSYNEQFF.

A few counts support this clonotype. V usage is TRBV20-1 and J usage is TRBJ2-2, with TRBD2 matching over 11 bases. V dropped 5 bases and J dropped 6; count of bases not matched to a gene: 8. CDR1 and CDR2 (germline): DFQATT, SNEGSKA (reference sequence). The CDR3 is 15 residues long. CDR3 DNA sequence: TGCAGTGCTGGACCTTTAGCGGGGGGGCCCGGGGAGCTGTTTTTT. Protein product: CSAGPLAGGPGELFF.

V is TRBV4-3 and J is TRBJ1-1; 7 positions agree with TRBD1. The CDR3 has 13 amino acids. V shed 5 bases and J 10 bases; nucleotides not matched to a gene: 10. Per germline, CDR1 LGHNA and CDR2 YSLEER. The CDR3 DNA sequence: TGCGCCAGCAGCTATTCCCAGGGGGATACAGCTTTCTTT. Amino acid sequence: CASSYSQGDTAFF.